This T cell receptor beta chain was identified during a study of blood T cell repertoires in COVID-19 (dated by TCRdb to 2020 to 2021). About the study as a whole: Collaborator samples came from the United States, Italy and Spain and covered acute and convalescent phases of COVID-19. The prospective study material was composed of cDNA or gDNA derived from T cells, B-cell-depleted T cells, or PBMCs. Deeply sampled blood TCRbeta repertoires from subjects exposed to, actively infected with, or recovered from COVID-19 were included in the dataset. A freely available public database, intended as a resource for researchers studying the immune response to SARS-CoV-2, is where the repertoires were released. Samples came from the ongoing ImmuneRACE study (first 160 participants) plus 1,254 subjects from 6 global collaborators. Sample metadata almost always included a de-identified subject ID, COVID-19 status, age in years and sex. Where available, HLA class I and class II types were taken from metadata supplied by the sample provider and were not determined by assay-based typing.

TCRbeta CDR3 regions were amplified from genomic DNA by means of the immunoSEQ Assay, a bias-controlled multiplex PCR. From the authors' description of their analysis: Within the assay, amplification of reference gene primers was used to estimate how many nucleated cells each sample contained. Sequence reads were collapsed and filtered to measure the absolute abundance of every unique TCRbeta CDR3 rearrangement. Productive Simpson clonality was computed per sample as the square root of Simpson's diversity index over productive rearrangements. In its TCRdb copy, this immuneACCESS table keeps in-frame sequences only and misses some clones. Where compared with another copy, unresolved V genes explain less than half of these, and the others have no known cause. V and J calls and clone size are copied from that table; D and trimming were computed from the DNA. This sample comprises around 310,000 clones, around 90% of them detected only once. In total, the top ten clones hold 6.8% of the sample.

The germline V gene sets CDR1 to SGHVS and CDR2 to FNYEAQ. V gives up 0 bases and J gives up 5 bases, and the segment between their germline ends measures 11 bases. The cysteine opens and the phenylalanine closes a CDR3 of 15 amino acids. The kept DNA is CDR3 alone, 45 bases in frame from the first base. Notes on this clone: The antigen it binds to is not known. No per-base quality is available; no much larger clone lies one base away.

Points the paper makes about the study in general: How much clinical and demographic metadata was included differed by source and by participant, and the metadata was provided uncurated.

One collaborating source in Seattle enrolled patients during active infection and followed them longitudinally through the course of disease. The collaborating institutions used their own protocols to collect whole blood in K2EDTA tubes. For TCRbeta analysis, collaborator samples were shipped as frozen whole blood, as isolated PBMCs, or as DNA extracted from either sample type. The sequence links TRBV7-6 to TRBJ2-1; the D gene remains uncertain. This sequence was found in a woman aged 30 to 39 with COVID-19, enrolled during active disease. The sequencing sample was made of peripheral blood. The CDR3 sequence is CASSLAMTQNNEQFF. The DNA is as follows: TGTGCCAGCAGCTTAGCGATGACACAGAACAATGAGCAGTTCTTC.